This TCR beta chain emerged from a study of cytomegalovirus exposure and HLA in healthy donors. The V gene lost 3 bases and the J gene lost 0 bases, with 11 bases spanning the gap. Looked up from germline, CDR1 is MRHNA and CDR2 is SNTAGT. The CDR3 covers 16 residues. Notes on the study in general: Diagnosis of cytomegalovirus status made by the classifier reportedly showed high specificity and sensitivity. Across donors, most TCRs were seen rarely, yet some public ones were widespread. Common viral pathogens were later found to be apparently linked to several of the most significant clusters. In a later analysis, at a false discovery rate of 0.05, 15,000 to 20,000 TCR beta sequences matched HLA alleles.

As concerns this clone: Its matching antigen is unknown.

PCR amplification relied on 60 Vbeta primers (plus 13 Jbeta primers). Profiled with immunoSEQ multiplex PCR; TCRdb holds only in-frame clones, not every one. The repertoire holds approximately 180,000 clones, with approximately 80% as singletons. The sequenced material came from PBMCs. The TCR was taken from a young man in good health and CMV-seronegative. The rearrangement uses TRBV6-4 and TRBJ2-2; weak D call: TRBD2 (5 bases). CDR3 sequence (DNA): TGTGCCAGCAGTGATCGGACTGGCGCGAACACCGGGGAGCTGTTTTTT. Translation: CASSDRTGANTGELFF.